This TCR beta chain derives from a study of cytomegalovirus exposure and HLA in healthy donors. Broader study findings: Most of the TCR beta V segments (in an earlier analysis) were productive either about 90% or about 30% of the time. The authors excluded some V segments, including TRBV6-2 and TRBV6-3, as indistinguishable.

Primers for the PCR totalled 60 Vbeta and 13 Jbeta. The data were produced by immunoSEQ multiplex PCR, yet TCRdb's version contains in-frame clones alone and is incomplete. The data hold 150,000 to 200,000 clones, with about 76% observed a single time. A remark on this clone: Its antigen is unidentified.

The germline V gene encodes CDR1 MNHNS and CDR2 SASEGT. The junction had 14 bases not matched to a gene; V was cut back by 7 bases and J by 7 bases. This CDR3 has 15 amino acids. The sample consisted of PBMCs. The chain combines TRBV6-1 with TRBJ1-1; 8 bases map to TRBD1. This sequence originates from a woman aged 50 to 60 in good health and CMV-seronegative. CDR3 sequence reads: CASTPYTGGKNEAFF. In DNA form, the CDR3 reads TGTGCCAGCACCCCCTATACAGGGGGGAAAAATGAAGCTTTCTTT.